One sample yielded the 26 T cell receptor beta chains listed below, sequenced in a study of identical twins. TCRdb re-called the 5' RACE reads through MiXCR, storing one row per CDR3 protein. The table shows about 790,000 distinct CDR3 sequences, with 15% to 20% occurring only once. These data were also filed under a second study, of T cells expressing NK-cell markers.

The source material was PBMCs. These receptors came from a woman between 18 and 29 years old in good health.

The V call is TRBV18, the J call TRBJ2-3, with TRBD1 matching over 12 bases. The germline V gene encodes CDR1 KGHSH and CDR2 LQKENI. V was pared by 1 base and J by 5 bases, with 4 bases of the junction left unmatched. CDR3 length equals 16 residues. The CDR3 loop is CASSPLGTGGEDTQYF. The CDR3 nucleotides are TGTGCCAGCTCACCACTGGGGACAGGGGGCGAAGATACGCAGTATTTT.

This chain connects TRBV4-2 to TRBJ2-2; D is unclear. The CDR3 consists of 15 residues. Trimming removed 1 base from V and 4 bases from J, with 10 bases in between. The germline V gene has CDR1 LGHNA and CDR2 YNFKEQ. The CDR3 region is CASSQGGQATGELFF. Here the CDR3 DNA reads TGTGCCAGCAGCCAAGGTGGGCAGGCCACCGGGGAGCTGTTTTTT.

The J gene is TRBJ2-3, the V gene TRBV29-1; a weak D match, TRBD2 (6 bases). CDR1 and CDR2 from the germline V gene are SQVTM and ANQGSEA. The CDR3 length is 15 residues. The V gene lost 6 bases and the J gene lost 1 base, with 17 bases spanning the gap. CDR3 sequence: CSVWTGEMGTDTQYF. The CDR3 DNA sequence: TGCAGCGTCTGGACGGGAGAGATGGGCACAGATACGCAGTATTTT.

The chain joins TRBV7-8 to TRBJ2-1; no clear D gene. CDR1 is SGHVS and CDR2 is FQNEAQ in the germline V gene. Trimming took off 1 base at V and 2 bases at J, with 9 bases between the two ends. The CDR3 length is 15 residues. The CDR3, as DNA: TGTGCCAGCAGCTTAGGGACCACGACCTACAATGAGCAGTTCTTC. It is translated as CASSLGTTTYNEQFF.

This clonotype was recorded a few times. The V gene is TRBV7-6, the J gene TRBJ2-2, with D possibly called TRBD1 or TRBD2 (6 bases each). Germline values: CDR1 SGHVS, CDR2 FNYEAQ. This CDR3 has 17 amino acids. Trimming took off 0 bases at V and 4 bases at J, with 15 bases between the two ends. The CDR3 here is CASSLAGGPPGTGELFF. The CDR3 DNA follows: TGTGCCAGCAGCTTAGCTGGGGGGCCCCCGGGCACCGGGGAGCTGTTTTTT.

This clonotype was found a few times. This sequence joins TRBV29-1 and TRBJ2-7; TRBD2 might be the D (6 bases). Deletions cut 7 bases from V and 5 bases from J, with 12 bases between. Germline V gene lookup returns CDR1 SQVTM and CDR2 ANQGSEA. CDR3 length equals 11 residues. The DNA of the CDR3 is TGCAGCGGCGGTTTAGCGGACGAGCAGTACTTC. Encoded protein: CSGGLADEQYF.

This clonotype has only a few counts. This chain links TRBV5-1 with TRBJ2-3; TRBD1 agrees at 8 bases. V trimming: 4 bases; J trimming: 4 bases; junction bases outside the gene matches: 11. The CDR3 totals 16 residues. Germline V lookup: CDR1 SGHRS, CDR2 YFSETQ. The CDR3 DNA reads TGCGCCAGCAGCACAACTGGACAGGGTATTTCAGATACGCAGTATTTT. Translation gives CASSTTGQGISDTQYF.

The chain uses TRBV6-5 and TRBJ2-7; TRBD2 agrees at 8 bases. The CDR3 totals 15 residues. The V gene's germline CDR1 is MNHEY and CDR2 SVGAGI. The trim removed 0 bases at V and 2 bases at J, leaving 3 bases unmatched. CDR3 residues: CASSYSPGGAYEQYF. CDR3 sequence (DNA): TGTGCCAGCAGTTACTCGCCGGGGGGGGCCTACGAGCAGTACTTC.

This clonotype was picked up a small number of times. The chain recombines TRBV4-3 with TRBJ1-6; 8 nucleotides match TRBD1. With V trimmed by 6 bases and J by 8 bases, 6 bases remained unmatched. The CDR3 loop spans 14 amino acids. Germline values: CDR1 LGHNA, CDR2 YSLEER. In DNA form, the CDR3 reads TGCGCCAGCAGAAAGGGACAGGTTTATTCACCCCTCCACTTT. Its protein product is CASRKGQVYSPLHF.

This sequence joins TRBV20-1 and TRBJ2-3, with TRBD2 identical over 8 bases. Per the germline V gene, CDR1 is DFQATT and CDR2 is SNEGSKA (reference sequence). Losses at the gene ends were 6 bases for V and 4 bases for J; bases not matched to a gene: 9. The CDR3 is made up of 14 amino acids. CDR3 in DNA: TGCAGTGCCACATCGGGGGGGAATTCAGATACGCAGTATTTT. Its protein is CSATSGGNSDTQYF.

This clonotype was detected only a few times. CDR3 sequence reads: CATSGTSGGYTF. CDR3 in DNA: TGTGCCACCAGCGGGACTTCGGGGGGCTACACCTTC. The chain has TRBV24-1 and TRBJ1-2, with D possibly matching TRBD1 (5 bases). Trimming pared 7 bases from V and 8 bases from J, leaving 13 bases between. CDR1 and CDR2 from the germline V gene are KGHDR and SFDVKD. The CDR3 runs to 12 residues.

This clonotype was seen only a few times. The CDR3 end shows no conserved phenylalanine or tryptophan, and so a read error is likely. The DNA is omitted, as the CDR3 cannot be located on it reliably, and the CDR3 follows TCRdb's listing. This chain connects TRBV5-6 to TRBJ2-1; the table calls TRBD1, which could not be checked here. Ends included, the CDR3 has 11 residues. The germline gives CDR1 SGHDT, CDR2 YYEEEE. Here the CDR3 reads CASSLGTGGVL.

This chain joins TRBV6-1 and TRBJ1-5, with D possibly TRBD1 on 6 matching bases. CDR3 length: 14 residues. V lost 6 bases and J 4 bases, leaving 13 bases between the germline ends. Germline V gene lookup returns CDR1 MNHNS and CDR2 SASEGT. The chain's CDR3 is CASSEGVFNQPQHF. CDR3 nucleotide sequence: TGTGCCAGCAGCGAGGGGGTCTTTAATCAGCCCCAGCATTTT.

This clonotype showed up just a few times. The genes are TRBV20-1 and TRBJ2-1, with D unclear. The CDR3 is 14 amino acids. Trimming removed 3 bases at V and 0 bases at J, with 9 bases between. Germline-derived CDR1 and CDR2 are DFQATT and SNEGSKA (reference sequence). The chain's CDR3 is CSARSPTSYNEQFF. CDR3 coding DNA: TGCAGTGCTAGGTCCCCCACCTCCTACAATGAGCAGTTCTTC.

The chain joins TRBV7-2 to TRBJ1-2; D perhaps matches TRBD1 (5 bases). CDR3 size: 15 residues. CDR1 and CDR2 from the germline V gene are SGHTA and FQGNSA. Trimming cost V 3 bases and J 3 bases, with 14 bases left between them. The CDR3 reads CASSFQGLKDYGYTF. The CDR3 DNA reads TGTGCCAGCAGCTTTCAGGGACTCAAGGACTATGGCTACACCTTC.

This clonotype was counted only a few times. The J gene is TRBJ2-1, the V gene TRBV12-3 or TRBV12-4; possibly TRBD1 for D (6 bases). V was shortened by 3 bases and J by 2 bases, with 11 bases between the two germline ends. There are 15 residues in the CDR3. Here the CDR3 DNA reads TGTGCCAGCAGTTTTCTCCAGGGGCCCTACAATGAGCAGTTCTTC. Residues: CASSFLQGPYNEQFF.

This rearrangement joins TRBV5-1 to TRBJ2-7; no firm D call. V lost 5 bases to trimming and J lost 6 bases, with 15 bases between them. The CDR3 consists of 13 residues. Per the germline V gene, CDR1 is SGHRS and CDR2 is YFSETQ. In DNA, the CDR3 is TGCGCCAGCAGTACGAACAAGCCCTCCGAGCAGTACTTC. It encodes CASSTNKPSEQYF.

This clonotype was detected only a few times. In DNA form, the CDR3 reads TGTGCCAGCAGAGACAGGTGGTCGGCGGGAACCTACGAGCAGTACTTC. Residues: CASRDRWSAGTYEQYF. V and J are TRBV7-2 and TRBJ2-7, with D possibly being TRBD1 or TRBD2 (6 bases each). Per the germline V gene, CDR1 is SGHTA and CDR2 is FQGNSA. The CDR3 contains 16 residues. Trimming shortened V by 6 bases and J by 2 bases, and 20 bases separated the two germline ends. The variable domain in full, with the rest retrieved from reference TRBV7-2 and TRBJ2-7, is GAGVSQSPSNKVTEKGKDVELRCDPISGHTALYWYRQSLGQGLEFLIYFQGNSAPDKSGLPSDRFSAERTGGSVSTLTIQRTQQEDSAVYLCASRDRWSAGTYEQYFGPGTRLTVT.

J is TRBJ2-6 and V is TRBV4-2, with unresolved D. This CDR3 has 18 residues. The V gene lost 3 bases and the J gene lost 0 bases, with 15 bases spanning the gap. In germline, CDR1 is LGHNA, CDR2 YNFKEQ. CDR3 residues: CASSQGWLLSSGANVLTF. The CDR3 DNA reads TGTGCCAGCAGCCAGGGGTGGTTACTAAGCTCTGGGGCCAACGTCCTGACTTTC.

The chain recombines TRBV5-6 with TRBJ1-2, with D possibly TRBD1 on 6 matching bases. CDR1 is SGHDT, CDR2 YYEEEE, per germline. CDR3 length: 16 residues. Trimming took 3 bases from V and 3 from J, leaving 18 bases between them. The CDR3 region has the DNA TGTGCCAGCAGCTCCCAGTATCGAAGGGGGTACTATGGCTACACCTTC. Residues: CASSSQYRRGYYGYTF.

The V gene is TRBV13, the J gene TRBJ2-5, with a tentative D call TRBD2 (6 bases). From germline, CDR1 is PRHDT and CDR2 FYEKMQ (reference sequence). The CDR3 sequence is 14 residues long. Trimming took off 5 bases at V and 1 base at J, with 11 bases between the two ends. In nucleotides, the CDR3 is TGTGCCAGCAGCCAATGGGACTCCCAAGAGACCCAGTACTTC. Protein sequence: CASSQWDSQETQYF.

V usage is TRBV4-3 and J usage is TRBJ1-1, with TRBD1 matching 7 bases. Germline V gene lookup returns CDR1 LGHNA and CDR2 YSLEER. V shed 1 base and J 5 bases; nucleotides not matched to a gene: 16. The CDR3 runs 18 residues. CDR3 in amino acids: CASSQAGPVDRVETEAFF. The CDR3 nucleotides are TGCGCCAGCAGCCAAGCCGGTCCGGTCGACAGGGTGGAGACTGAAGCTTTCTTT.

This clonotype was counted only a few times. This sequence joins TRBV10-3 and TRBJ2-1; 15 bases align to TRBD2. The CDR3 length is 21 residues. Germline CDR1 is ENHRY and CDR2 is SYGVKD. Unmatched junction bases numbered 12, after V lost 3 bases and J lost 0 bases. The CDR3 loop is CAISETQGLAGGISSYNEQFF. The DNA of the CDR3 is TGTGCCATCAGTGAAACCCAAGGACTAGCGGGGGGGATAAGCTCCTACAATGAGCAGTTCTTC.

V and J are TRBV18 and TRBJ2-1, with 7 bases aligning to TRBD2. V shed 3 bases, J shed 5 bases, and the junction held 7 bases outside the gene matches. There are 15 residues in the CDR3. The germline V gene has CDR1 KGHSH and CDR2 LQKENI. The CDR3 coding sequence is TGTGCCAGCTCACCTCCCGGGAGGACACACAATGAGCAGTTCTTC. Its translation: CASSPPGRTHNEQFF.

The chain recombines TRBV5-6 with TRBJ2-1; 10 bases align to TRBD2. Germline V gene sequence: CDR1 SGHDT, CDR2 YYEEEE. The CDR3 runs 16 residues. V was pared by 4 bases and J by 9 bases, with 13 bases of the junction left unmatched. The CDR3 loop reads CASSHQRASGRSEQFF. CDR3 nucleotides: TGTGCCAGCAGCCACCAGCGGGCTAGCGGGAGATCTGAGCAGTTCTTC.

This clonotype showed up just a few times. The chain recombines TRBV5-1 with TRBJ2-5; D is unclear. Germline V gives CDR1 SGHRS, CDR2 YFSETQ. CDR3 length equals 15 residues. The V and J ends lost 2 bases and 0 bases respectively, with 11 bases between them. CDR3 protein: CASSFNSQYQETQYF. The DNA for the CDR3 is TGCGCCAGCAGCTTTAACAGTCAGTACCAAGAGACCCAGTACTTC. The full variable domain, in which reference TRBV5-1 and TRBJ2-5 provide the parts outside the CDR3, is KAGVTQTPRYLIKTRGQQVTLSCSPISGHRSVSWYQQTPGQGLQFLFEYFSETQRNKGNFPGRFSGRQFSNSRSEMNVSTLELGDSALYLCASSFNSQYQETQYFGPGTRLLVL.